This T cell receptor beta chain stems from a study of blood T cell repertoires in COVID-19. Participant ages covered about 18 to 90 years across 24 US areas. V lost 5 bases and J 4 bases, leaving 15 bases between the germline ends. This CDR3 comprises 15 residues. Germline-derived CDR1 and CDR2 are MNHEY and SMNVEV (reference sequence). Original data processing: Nucleated cell number was recorded as an estimate derived from reference gene primer amplification. The table came from immunoSEQ multiplex PCR; TCRdb's copy has only in-frame clones and leaves some out. That table furnishes V, J and clone size, whereas the DNA furnished D and trimming. The data contain 220,000 or so clones, roughly 80% of them singletons.

Sequencing used PBMCs or T cells enriched from blood (not recorded which). This rearrangement joins TRBV27 to TRBJ2-1; D may be TRBD2 (6 bases). This TCR was sampled from a woman aged 40 to 49 with acute COVID-19. The CDR3 spells CASSPRGGPYNEQFF. CDR3 bases: TGTGCCAGCAGTCCGAGGGGAGGCCCTTACAATGAGCAGTTCTTC.